The next 10 T cell receptor beta chains were all read from a single sample in a study of T cell responses to AZD1222 COVID-19 vaccine. TCRdb's table, derived via immunoSEQ multiplex PCR, lists solely in-frame clones and lacks some. The sample includes 150,000 to 200,000 clones, over 85% of them seen just once. This sample comprised peripheral blood, obtained 28 days after the second AZD1222 dose. These receptor sequences come from an adult who received the AZD1222 COVID-19 vaccine.

The chain links TRBV5-6 to TRBJ2-2; 8 nucleotides line up with TRBD1. The CDR3 extends over 15 amino acids. The germline CDR1 and CDR2 sequences are SGHDT and YYEEEE. J lost 4 bases, V lost 4 bases, and 6 bases had no gene match. CDR3 in DNA: TGTGCCAGCAGCCCGACAGGGGCGACCACCGGGGAGCTGTTTTTT. Translated: CASSPTGATTGELFF.

CDR3 in amino acids: CAREGRGRGNRPFF. Here the CDR3 DNA reads TGTGCCAGAGAAGGGCGGGGAAGGGGTAATCGGCCTTTTTTT. The rearrangement joins TRBV2 to TRBJ1-4; tentative D call: TRBD1 (5 bases). The CDR3 consists of 14 residues. The V gene lost 9 bases and the J gene lost 17 bases, with 28 bases spanning the gap. Per the germline V gene, CDR1 is SNHLY and CDR2 is FYNNEI.

This chain uses TRBV7-2 with TRBJ1-2; D unresolved. Trimming removed 5 bases at V and 8 bases at J, with 0 bases between. This CDR3 has 8 amino acids. CDR1 SGHTA and CDR2 FQGNSA come from the germline V gene. CDR3 sequence reads: CASSGYTF. DNA for the CDR3: TGTGCCAGCAGCGGCTACACCTTC.

The chain joins TRBV6-5 to TRBJ1-1; D gene unclear. V gave up 4 bases and J gave up 3 bases, with 9 bases separating them. The CDR3 extends over 13 amino acids. The V gene's germline CDR1 is MNHEY and CDR2 SVGAGI. CDR3 DNA sequence: TGTGCCAGCAGTTCTGGCACTTACACTGAAGCTTTCTTT. Encoded protein: CASSSGTYTEAFF.

The CDR3 spells CASSHHGQANTEAFF. The CDR3 DNA follows: TGTGCCAGCAGCCACCACGGGCAGGCGAACACTGAAGCTTTCTTT. The rearrangement links TRBV3-1 (or the pseudogene TRBV3-2) to TRBJ1-1, with D hard to call. Germline CDR1 LGHDT, CDR2 YNNKEL (reference sequence). The CDR3 spans 15 residues. V gave up 3 bases and J gave up 1 base, with 12 bases separating them.

V usage is TRBV11-1 and J usage is TRBJ1-3; D unresolved. CDR1 and CDR2 from the germline V gene are SGHAT and FQDESV (reference sequence). V shed 5 bases and J shed 3 bases, with 8 bases lying between them. The CDR3 has 13 residues. DNA for the CDR3: TGTGCCAGCAGCCACCGAGGTGGAAACACCATATATTTT. Translation: CASSHRGGNTIYF. Full variable domain (outside the CDR3, taken from reference TRBV11-1 and TRBJ1-3): EAEVAQSPRYKITEKSQAVAFWCDPISGHATLYWYRQILGQGPELLVQFQDESVVDDSQLPKDRFSAERLKGVDSTLKIQPAELGDSAMYLCASSHRGGNTIYFGEGSWLTVV.

The V and J genes are TRBV5-1 and TRBJ1-3; maybe TRBD1 (5 bases). Germline-derived CDR1 and CDR2 are SGHRS and YFSETQ. There are 15 residues in the CDR3. V dropped 2 bases and J dropped 0 bases, with 9 bases sitting between them. CDR3 bases: TGCGCCAGCAGCTTAACAGGCATCTCTGGAAACACCATATATTTT. Residues: CASSLTGISGNTIYF. Filled out from reference TRBV5-1 and TRBJ1-3, the complete variable domain reads KAGVTQTPRYLIKTRGQQVTLSCSPISGHRSVSWYQQTPGQGLQFLFEYFSETQRNKGNFPGRFSGRQFSNSRSEMNVSTLELGDSALYLCASSLTGISGNTIYFGEGSWLTVV.

V and J are TRBV7-2 and TRBJ1-1, with no clear D. The CDR3 covers 16 residues. CDR1 is SGHTA and CDR2 is FQGNSA in the germline V gene. The germline V and J ends were trimmed by 5 bases and 1 base, with 17 bases remaining between them. The DNA of the CDR3 is TGTGCCAGCAGCCCCCGAAGCCCGCGGGGGAACACTGAAGCTTTCTTT. Protein: CASSPRSPRGNTEAFF.

The chain carries TRBV5-1 and TRBJ1-2, with 9 positions matching TRBD1. In germline, CDR1 is SGHRS, CDR2 YFSETQ. The CDR3 consists of 15 residues. The trim removed 3 bases at V and 4 bases at J, leaving 7 bases unmatched. As DNA, the CDR3 is TGCGCCAGCAGCTCGGCGAGGACAGGGGCCTATGGCTACACCTTC. It yields the protein CASSSARTGAYGYTF.

This clone has only one observation. The J gene is TRBJ1-2, the V gene TRBV9, with unresolved D. V gave up 0 bases and J gave up 6 bases, with 9 bases separating them. In germline, CDR1 is SGDLS, CDR2 YYNGEE. There are 13 residues in the CDR3. The CDR3 bases are TGTGCCAGCAGCGTAGTGACCCGCGATGGCTACACCTTC. Translated, it gives CASSVVTRDGYTF.